This passage covers 5 T cell receptor beta chains from one sample sequenced in a study of blood T cell repertoires in COVID-19 (TCRdb year 2020). Libraries came from the immunoSEQ multiplex PCR assay. Entries here come from immuneACCESS through TCRdb and include only in-frame sequences with V and J called. Some clones fail to appear in such tables; in the studies checked, an unresolved V gene covers under half of the shortfall, and the cause of the remainder is unknown. The sample table lists about 100,000 clones, 70% to 90% of them with a count of one. Roughly 4.7% of the sample lies in the top ten. The sample was peripheral blood. These receptors were collected from a human donor in a cohort sampled during active COVID-19.

This clone was counted between two and nine times. The V and J genes are TRBV6-5 and TRBJ2-1; 10 positions agree with TRBD2. With V trimmed by 10 bases and J by 4 bases, 10 bases remained unmatched. The CDR3 length is 15 residues. The V gene's germline CDR1 is MNHEY and CDR2 SVGAGI. In DNA, the CDR3 is TGTGCCACCCGTGCTCTAGCGGGAGAATACAATGAGCAGTTCTTC. It is translated as CATRALAGEYNEQFF.

This rearrangement joins TRBV4-3 to TRBJ1-5, with D tentatively TRBD1 (5 bases). The CDR3 runs 16 residues. Germline CDR1 and CDR2: LGHNA and YSLEER. V shed 0 bases and J shed 2 bases, with 11 bases lying between them. The DNA of the CDR3 is TGCGCCAGCAGCCAAGAGGGGGGTTCGGGCAATCAGCCCCAGCATTTT. It codes for CASSQEGGSGNQPQHF.

This clone was counted once. The J gene is TRBJ2-7, the V gene TRBV7-6; possible D gene TRBD2, 5 bases. This CDR3 region has 16 residues. The V end was cut by 1 base, the J end by 3 bases, with 16 bases between. Germline V lookup: CDR1 SGHVS, CDR2 FNYEAQ. CDR3 coding DNA: TGTGCCAGCAGCTTAGGGTCCTCAGCAGAGGGCTACGAGCAGTACTTC. This translates into CASSLGSSAEGYEQYF.

This chain uses TRBV7-9 with TRBJ1-1; tentative D call: TRBD1 (5 bases). The germline V gene has CDR1 SEHNR and CDR2 FQNEAQ (reference sequence). The CDR3 is 15 amino acids. V lost 0 bases and J lost 2, with 10 bases in between. Here the CDR3 DNA reads TGTGCCAGCAGCTTAGCGCGGGGCCGCAACACTGAAGCTTTCTTT. As protein: CASSLARGRNTEAFF.

The gene calls are TRBV10-3 and TRBJ1-2; the match to TRBD1 covers 11 bases. The V segment lost 6 bases and the J segment 7 bases; nucleotides outside the gene matches: 7. Germline V gives CDR1 ENHRY, CDR2 SYGVKD. This CDR3 contains 14 residues. The CDR3 spells CAIRGGQGALGYTF. CDR3 DNA: TGTGCCATCAGGGGAGGACAGGGGGCGCTTGGCTACACCTTC.